What follows describes a single TCR beta chain. No antigen is known for it. These data belong to a study of cytotoxic CD8 clonotypes in ibrutinib-treated CLL. Whole-study context: The study recorded mean values of about 260,000 productive templates and tens of thousands of productive rearrangements per sample.

Unmatched junction bases numbered 13, after V lost 5 bases and J lost 5 bases. The CDR3 has 17 residues. Germline V gene sequence: CDR1 SGHVS, CDR2 FNYEAQ. Generated by immunoSEQ multiplex PCR, the TCRdb table keeps only in-frame clones and is missing some. The repertoire holds tens of thousands of clones, with just over 85% as singletons. General study findings and limits: T-cell clonality at baseline went above that of age-matched healthy donors and rose and fell with circulating CD8+ T-cell counts. Clonality went up at ibrutinib response and then declined back toward baseline at progression. Treatment saw public clonotypes, which were uncommon, either contract or stay stable.

This receptor was taken from a human donor with chronic lymphocytic leukemia. The material was PBMCs, obtained before ibrutinib treatment. The V and J genes are TRBV7-6 and TRBJ1-4, with 8 bases identical to TRBD1. The CDR3 coding sequence is TGTGCCAGCAGCCCCCGGACAGGGTGGGCTGTAAATGAAAAACTGTTTTTT. This encodes CASSPRTGWAVNEKLFF.